These 9 T cell receptor beta chains originate from one sample sequenced in a study of beta chain features in type 1 diabetes. Expressed TCRB transcripts were sequenced because the entire RNA isolate underwent reverse transcription. Here immunoSEQ multiplex PCR was the method, and the copy in TCRdb shows in-frame clones only, minus some. This sample carries a few hundred thousand clones, roughly 16% of them seen once, and the ten largest clones take roughly 0.019%. Material for sequencing was naive CD4+ T cells from blood. These receptors all come from a young woman in good health.

The V and J genes are TRBV6-6 and TRBJ2-5; 7 nucleotides line up with TRBD1. The CDR3 spans 13 residues. Germline V gene lookup returns CDR1 MNHNY and CDR2 SVGAGI (reference sequence). Trimming removed 5 bases from V and 5 bases from J; junction bases left unmatched: 5. This CDR3 is CASSQRGLETQYF. CDR3 in DNA: TGTGCCAGCAGTCAGAGGGGGCTGGAGACCCAGTACTTC.

This clone appeared a few times. The chain carries TRBV5-1 and TRBJ2-5, with a tentative D call TRBD2 (5 bases). The CDR3 sequence is 14 residues long. Germline V lookup: CDR1 SGHRS, CDR2 YFSETQ. V lost 4 bases, J lost 2 bases, and 12 bases lay in between. The CDR3 protein is CASSPGWTQETQYF. DNA for the CDR3: TGCGCCAGCAGCCCCGGTTGGACTCAAGAGACCCAGTACTTC.

This chain connects TRBV5-4 to TRBJ1-1, with a tentative D call TRBD1 (6 bases). V was clipped by 4 bases and J by 5 bases, with 18 bases between them. This CDR3 region has 15 residues. CDR1 is SGHNT, CDR2 YYREEE, per germline (reference sequence). CDR3 sequence (DNA): TGTGCCAGCAGCAAGCGGACAGTTAGAGAAACTGAAGCTTTCTTT. The encoded protein is CASSKRTVRETEAFF.

This clone was found a few times. This chain uses TRBV5-6 with TRBJ2-1; TRBD1 matches 11 bases. CDR1 SGHDT and CDR2 YYEEEE come from the germline V gene. The CDR3 totals 14 residues. Trimming at V came to 7 bases and at J to 7 bases, leaving 7 bases not matched to a gene. DNA of the CDR3: TGTGCCAGCGGCCGGGACAGGGGGAGGAATGAGCAGTTCTTC. Its protein product is CASGRDRGRNEQFF.

The chain employs TRBV11-2 and TRBJ2-2; the D is unclear. This CDR3 has 13 amino acids. Germline lookup yields CDR1 SGHAT and CDR2 FQNNGV. Trimming took 0 bases from V and 6 from J, leaving 5 bases between them. CDR3 sequence (DNA): TGTGCCAGCAGCTTAGATAGAGCCGGGGAGCTGTTTTTT. This translates into CASSLDRAGELFF.

The chain is built from TRBV28 and TRBJ2-7; weak D call: TRBD1 (5 bases). Deletions cut 5 bases from V and 1 base from J, with 12 bases between. The germline CDR1 and CDR2 sequences are MDHEN and SYDVKM. The length of the CDR3 is 14 residues. This CDR3 is CASSPSDISYEQYF. Written as DNA, the CDR3 is TGTGCCAGCAGTCCCTCGGACATTTCCTACGAGCAGTACTTC.

This clone has just a few counts. CDR3 sequence: CASSPSWTSRLFTGELFF. The CDR3 DNA is TGTGCCAGCAGCCCCTCTTGGACTAGCCGACTATTCACCGGGGAGCTGTTTTTT. The genes are TRBV14 and TRBJ2-2; 8 bases align to TRBD2. The CDR3 sequence is 18 residues long. Germline assignment: CDR1 SGHDN and CDR2 FVKESK. Trimming at V came to 4 bases and at J to 4 bases, leaving 14 bases not matched to a gene.

The chain joins TRBV19 to TRBJ2-7, with 7 bases identical to TRBD1. V trimming: 6 bases; J trimming: 0 bases; junction bases outside the gene matches: 8. The CDR3 has 15 residues. Germline CDR1 LNHDA, CDR2 SQIVND (reference sequence). CDR3 region: CASSLTTGHSYEQYF. The CDR3 nucleotides read TGTGCCAGTAGCTTAACGACAGGGCACTCCTACGAGCAGTACTTC.

The chain carries TRBV23-1 and TRBJ2-1; D is possibly TRBD2 (6 bases). TRBV23-1 falls under the ORF class, with uncertain function. The length of the CDR3 is 17 residues. Trimming removed 2 bases at V and 0 bases at J, with 14 bases between. CDR3 in amino acids: CASSQPPTGSSYNEQFF. The CDR3 region has the DNA TGCGCCAGCAGTCAACCCCCAACCGGGAGCTCCTACAATGAGCAGTTCTTC.